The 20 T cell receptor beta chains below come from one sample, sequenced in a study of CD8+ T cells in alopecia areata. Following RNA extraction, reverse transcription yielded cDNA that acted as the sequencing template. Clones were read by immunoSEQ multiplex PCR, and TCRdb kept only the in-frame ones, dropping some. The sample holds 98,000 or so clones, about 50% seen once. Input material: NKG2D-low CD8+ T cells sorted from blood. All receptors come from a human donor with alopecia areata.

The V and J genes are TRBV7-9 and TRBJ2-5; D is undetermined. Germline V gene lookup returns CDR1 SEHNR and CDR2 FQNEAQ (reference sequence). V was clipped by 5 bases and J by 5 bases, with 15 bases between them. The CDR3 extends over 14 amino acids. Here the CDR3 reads CASSEQDRMETQYF. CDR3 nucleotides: TGTGCCAGCAGCGAGCAGGATCGGATGGAGACCCAGTACTTC.

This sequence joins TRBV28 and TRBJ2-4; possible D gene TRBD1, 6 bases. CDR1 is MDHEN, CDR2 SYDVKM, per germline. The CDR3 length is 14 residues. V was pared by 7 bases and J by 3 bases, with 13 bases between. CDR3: CASTMARGKNIQYF. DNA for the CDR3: TGTGCCAGCACTATGGCCAGGGGCAAAAACATTCAGTACTTC.

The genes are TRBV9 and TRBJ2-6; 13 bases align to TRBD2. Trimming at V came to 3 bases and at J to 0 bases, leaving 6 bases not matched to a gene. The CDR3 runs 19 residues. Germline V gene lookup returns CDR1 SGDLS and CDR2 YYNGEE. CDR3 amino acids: CASSAQLAGGPSGANVLTF. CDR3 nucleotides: TGTGCCAGCAGCGCTCAACTAGCGGGAGGGCCCTCTGGGGCCAACGTCCTGACTTTC.

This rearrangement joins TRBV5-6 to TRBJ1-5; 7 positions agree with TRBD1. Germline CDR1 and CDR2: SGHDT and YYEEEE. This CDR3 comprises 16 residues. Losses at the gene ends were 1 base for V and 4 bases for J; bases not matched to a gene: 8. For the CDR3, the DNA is TGTGCCAGCAGCTTGTCGCTCATGGGACAGAATCAGCCCCAGCATTTT. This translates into CASSLSLMGQNQPQHF.

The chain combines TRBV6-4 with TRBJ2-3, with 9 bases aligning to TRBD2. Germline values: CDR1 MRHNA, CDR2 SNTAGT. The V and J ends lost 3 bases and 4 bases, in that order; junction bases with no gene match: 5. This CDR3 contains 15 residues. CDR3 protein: CASSEVAGVADTQYF. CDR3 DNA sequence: TGTGCCAGCAGTGAGGTAGCGGGAGTTGCAGATACGCAGTATTTT.

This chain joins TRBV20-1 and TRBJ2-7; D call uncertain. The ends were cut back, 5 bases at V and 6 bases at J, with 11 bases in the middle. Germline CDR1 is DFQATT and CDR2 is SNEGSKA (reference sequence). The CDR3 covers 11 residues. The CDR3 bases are TGCAGTGCTCCCGAAGGTGGCGAGCAGTACTTC. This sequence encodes CSAPEGGEQYF.

For the CDR3, the DNA is TGCGCCAGCAGCCAAGATGCGGACTACGGGGAGCTGTTTTTT. It translates to CASSQDADYGELFF. The chain links TRBV4-1 to TRBJ2-2; D perhaps matches TRBD2 (6 bases). The V gene's germline CDR1 is MGHRA and CDR2 YSYEKL. This CDR3 has 14 residues. With 0 bases removed from V and 7 bases from J, the gap between germline ends came to 9 bases.

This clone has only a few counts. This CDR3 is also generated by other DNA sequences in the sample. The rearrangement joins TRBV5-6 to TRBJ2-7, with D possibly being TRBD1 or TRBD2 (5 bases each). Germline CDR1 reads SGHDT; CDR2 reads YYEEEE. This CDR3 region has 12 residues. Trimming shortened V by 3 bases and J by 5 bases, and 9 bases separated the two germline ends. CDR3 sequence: CASSWGRDEQYF. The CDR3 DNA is TGTGCCAGCAGCTGGGGACGGGACGAGCAGTACTTC.

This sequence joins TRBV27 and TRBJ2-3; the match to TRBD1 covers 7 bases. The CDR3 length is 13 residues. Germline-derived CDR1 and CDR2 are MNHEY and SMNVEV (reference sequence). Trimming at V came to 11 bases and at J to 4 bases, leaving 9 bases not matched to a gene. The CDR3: CAAGQGDPDTQYF. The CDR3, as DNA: TGTGCCGCCGGGCAGGGGGACCCAGATACGCAGTATTTT.

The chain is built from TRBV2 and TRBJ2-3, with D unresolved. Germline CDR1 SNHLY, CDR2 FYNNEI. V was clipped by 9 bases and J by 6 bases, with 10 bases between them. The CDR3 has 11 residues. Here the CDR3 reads CARVVLDTQYF. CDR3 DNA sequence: TGTGCCAGGGTAGTCTTGGATACGCAGTATTTT.

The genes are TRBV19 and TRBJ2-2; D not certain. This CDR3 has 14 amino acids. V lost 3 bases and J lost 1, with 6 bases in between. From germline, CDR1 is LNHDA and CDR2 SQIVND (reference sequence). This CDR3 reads CASSIGLNTGELFF. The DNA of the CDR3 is TGTGCCAGTAGTATTGGATTGAACACCGGGGAGCTGTTTTTT.

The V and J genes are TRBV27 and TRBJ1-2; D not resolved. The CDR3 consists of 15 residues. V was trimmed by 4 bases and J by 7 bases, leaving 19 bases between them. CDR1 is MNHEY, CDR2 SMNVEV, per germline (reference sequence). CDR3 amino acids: CASSSVFRLGPGYTF. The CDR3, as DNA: TGTGCCAGCAGTTCGGTTTTTCGGTTAGGGCCTGGCTACACCTTC.

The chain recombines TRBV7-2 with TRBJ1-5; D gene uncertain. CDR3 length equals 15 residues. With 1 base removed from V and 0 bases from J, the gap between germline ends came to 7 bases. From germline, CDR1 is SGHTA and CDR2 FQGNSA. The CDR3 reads CASSLGGYSNQPQHF. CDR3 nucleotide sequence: TGTGCCAGCAGCTTAGGGGGATATAGCAATCAGCCCCAGCATTTT.

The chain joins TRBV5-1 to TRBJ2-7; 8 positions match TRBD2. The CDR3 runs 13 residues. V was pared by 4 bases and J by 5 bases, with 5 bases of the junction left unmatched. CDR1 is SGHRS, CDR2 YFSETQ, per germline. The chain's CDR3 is CASSRTSFDEQYF. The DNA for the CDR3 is TGCGCCAGCAGCCGGACTAGCTTCGACGAGCAGTACTTC.

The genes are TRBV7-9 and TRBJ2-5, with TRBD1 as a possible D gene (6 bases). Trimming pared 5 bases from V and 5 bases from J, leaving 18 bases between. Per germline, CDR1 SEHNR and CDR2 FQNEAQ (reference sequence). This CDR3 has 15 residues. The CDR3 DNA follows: TGTGCCAGCAGCCACCCGAGGCAGGGGACGGAGACCCAGTACTTC. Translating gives CASSHPRQGTETQYF.

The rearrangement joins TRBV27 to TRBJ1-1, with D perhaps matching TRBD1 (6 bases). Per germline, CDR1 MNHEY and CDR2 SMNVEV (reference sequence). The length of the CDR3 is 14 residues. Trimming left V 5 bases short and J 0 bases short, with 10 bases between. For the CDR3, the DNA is TGTGCCAGCAGTGCGACAGGCATGAACACTGAAGCTTTCTTT. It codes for CASSATGMNTEAFF.

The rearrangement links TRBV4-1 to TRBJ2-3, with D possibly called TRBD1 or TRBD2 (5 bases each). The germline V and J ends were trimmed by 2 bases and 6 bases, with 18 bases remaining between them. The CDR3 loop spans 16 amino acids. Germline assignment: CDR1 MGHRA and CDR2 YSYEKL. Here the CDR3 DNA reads TGCGCCAGCAGCCAAACCGGGACGCCCCAACTGGATACGCAGTATTTT. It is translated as CASSQTGTPQLDTQYF.

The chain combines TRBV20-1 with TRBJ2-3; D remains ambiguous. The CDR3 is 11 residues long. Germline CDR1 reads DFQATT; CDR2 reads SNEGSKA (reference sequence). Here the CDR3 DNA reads TGCAGCCACCCGGGCACAGATACGCAGTATTTT. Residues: CSHPGTDTQYF.

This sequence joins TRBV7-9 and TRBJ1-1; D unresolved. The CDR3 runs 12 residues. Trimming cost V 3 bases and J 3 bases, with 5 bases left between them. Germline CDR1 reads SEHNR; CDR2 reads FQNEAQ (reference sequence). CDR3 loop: CASSFMDTEAFF. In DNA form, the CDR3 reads TGTGCCAGCAGCTTCATGGACACTGAAGCTTTCTTT.

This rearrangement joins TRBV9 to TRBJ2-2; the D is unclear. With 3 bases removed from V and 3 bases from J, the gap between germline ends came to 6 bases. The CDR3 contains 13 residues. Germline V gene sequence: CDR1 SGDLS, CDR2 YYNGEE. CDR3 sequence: CASSGTYTGELFF. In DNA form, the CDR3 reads TGTGCCAGCAGCGGAACTTACACCGGGGAGCTGTTTTTT.